These 9 T cell receptor beta chains were sequenced from one sample in a study of response to subunit inactivated influenza vaccine. Via MiXCR, TCRdb re-called the RT-PCR reads, giving one row per CDR3 protein. Of hundreds of thousands of distinct CDR3 sequences listed, 14% are singletons. The sample was PBMCs from blood, taken less than 15 days before vaccination. Receptor source: a middle-aged man who received an inactivated influenza vaccine.

The V gene is TRBV7-6, the J gene TRBJ2-2; 14 positions match TRBD2. V lost 6 bases, J lost 4 bases, and 13 bases stayed unmatched. Germline lookup yields CDR1 SGHVS and CDR2 FNYEAQ. The CDR3 runs to 19 residues. For the CDR3, the DNA is TGTGCCAGCAGTCCTCCGGGACTAGCGGGGGTCCAGGGCACCGGGGAGCTGTTTTTT. Protein product: CASSPPGLAGVQGTGELFF. Together with reference TRBV7-6 and TRBJ2-2, the CDR3 gives the full variable domain: GAGVSQSPRYKVTKRGQDVALRCDPISGHVSLYWYRQALGQGPEFLTYFNYEAQQDKSGLPNDRFSAERPEGSISTLTIQRTEQRDSAMYRCASSPPGLAGVQGTGELFFGEGSRLTVL.

CDR3 nucleotides: TGCGCCAGCAGCCAAGGATTACGGGACAGGGGGAACAATGAGCAGTTCTTC. This codes for CASSQGLRDRGNNEQFF. The rearrangement uses TRBV4-3 and TRBJ2-1, with TRBD1 matching 11 bases. The CDR3 has 17 residues. V trimming: 1 base; J trimming: 5 bases; junction bases outside the gene matches: 7. Germline values: CDR1 LGHNA, CDR2 YSLEER.

The sample holds many counts of this clonotype. The chain carries TRBV12-3 or TRBV12-4 and TRBJ2-7, with a tentative D call TRBD1 (6 bases). V gave up 3 bases and J gave up 0 bases, with 9 bases separating them. The CDR3 spans 14 residues. CDR3 protein: CASSFGQSSYEQYF. Written as DNA, the CDR3 is TGTGCCAGCAGTTTCGGACAGTCCTCCTACGAGCAGTACTTC.

This clonotype came up many times. The rearrangement links TRBV12-3 or TRBV12-4 to TRBJ2-2; 9 positions match TRBD1. The CDR3 has 15 residues. With V trimmed by 6 bases and J by 3 bases, 5 bases remained unmatched. The CDR3 here is CASSQGQGYTGELFF. Written as DNA, the CDR3 is TGTGCCAGCAGCCAGGGACAGGGTTACACCGGGGAGCTGTTTTTT.

In its sample, this clonotype was seen a few times. The rearrangement joins TRBV12-3 or TRBV12-4 to TRBJ1-6, with 8 nucleotides matching TRBD1. This CDR3 contains 16 residues. Germline trimming cut 4 bases from V and 9 bases from J; bases unmatched to any gene: 11. The CDR3, as DNA: TGTGCCAGCAGTTCTTCTCAGGGGGCTGGTGTTTCACCCCTCCACTTT. It codes for CASSSSQGAGVSPLHF.

This clonotype is a singleton in its sample. The chain links TRBV6-2 or TRBV6-3 to TRBJ1-1; a weak D match, TRBD1 (5 bases). V was cut by 0 bases and J by 11 bases, with 16 bases left in between. The CDR3 consists of 14 residues. Germline CDR1 MNHEY, CDR2 SVGEGT. The CDR3 loop is CASSYSSVLAGAFF. The CDR3 DNA is TGTGCCAGCAGTTACTCGTCCGTGCTTGCAGGGGCTTTCTTT.

The gene calls are TRBV6-2 or TRBV6-3 and TRBJ2-1, with D maybe TRBD2 (6 bases). Germline CDR1 and CDR2: MNHEY and SVGEGT. V was cut by 6 bases and J by 6 bases, with 24 bases left in between. CDR3 length: 17 residues. The CDR3: CASSSNQGRPRGNEQFF. CDR3 in DNA: TGTGCCAGCAGCTCGAACCAAGGGAGGCCTAGGGGCAATGAGCAGTTCTTC.

This rearrangement joins TRBV2 to TRBJ2-4; D gene ambiguous. The J call may be wrong; the DNA end is better matched by TRBJ2-5. CDR1 is SNHLY, CDR2 FYNNEI, per germline. The CDR3 is 12 residues long. CDR3 sequence (DNA): TGTGCCAGCAGTGACCAACCAGGGACCCAGTACTTC. Encoded protein: CASSDQPGTQYF.

This chain uses TRBV3-1 with TRBJ2-2; unclear D gene. Germline assignment: CDR1 LGHDT and CDR2 YNNKEL (reference sequence). V lost 2 bases, J lost 6 bases, and 10 bases lay in between. The CDR3 has 14 residues. For the CDR3, the DNA is TGTGCCAGCAGCCAACTGACCCGGGCCGGGGAGCTGTTTTTT. This gives the protein CASSQLTRAGELFF.